The next 14 T cell receptor beta chains were all read from a single sample in a study of cytomegalovirus exposure and HLA in healthy donors. In the PCR, 60 Vbeta and 13 Jbeta primers were used. Method: immunoSEQ multiplex PCR; TCRdb's copy keeps in-frame clones and lacks some. The sample yields fewer than 80,000 clones, 70% to 80% seen once. Sequencing was performed on PBMCs. The source is a man aged 30 to 45 in good health and CMV-seronegative.

The chain combines TRBV28 with TRBJ1-4; 7 bases fit TRBD1. The V gene end was trimmed by 5 bases and the J gene end by 2 bases; junction bases not matched to a gene: 5. Germline V gene sequence: CDR1 MDHEN, CDR2 SYDVKM. This CDR3 region has 15 residues. The CDR3 DNA follows: TGTGCCAGCAGTCTAGACAGGGTTACTAATGAAAAACTGTTTTTT. Encoded protein: CASSLDRVTNEKLFF.

The rearrangement uses TRBV30 and TRBJ2-7; TRBD2 is a possible D gene (5 bases). V was trimmed by 4 bases and J by 3 bases, leaving 16 bases between them. The germline V gene has CDR1 GTSNPN and CDR2 SVGIG (reference sequence). The CDR3 runs 14 residues. Here the CDR3 DNA reads TGTGCCTGGAAGAGTAGTCTAGCCCACTACGAGCAGTACTTC. Translating it yields CAWKSSLAHYEQYF.

The genes are TRBV5-4 and TRBJ2-2, with 12 bases lining up with TRBD2. Trimming cost V 4 bases and J 4 bases; bases outside gene matches: 2. The V gene's germline CDR1 is SGHNT and CDR2 YYREEE (reference sequence). CDR3 length equals 15 residues. The CDR3 here is CASSPTSGSTGELFF. The CDR3 bases are TGTGCCAGCAGCCCGACTAGCGGGAGCACCGGGGAGCTGTTTTTT.

This clone appeared a few times. The CDR3 DNA reads TGTGCCAGCAGGTCCGGGACAGGGATCACAGATACGCAGTATTTT. As protein: CASRSGTGITDTQYF. The gene calls are TRBV6-6 and TRBJ2-3; 9 nucleotides align to TRBD1. V gave up 6 bases and J gave up 2 bases; unmatched junction bases: 6. The germline V gene has CDR1 MNHNY and CDR2 SVGAGI (reference sequence). The length of the CDR3 is 15 residues.

This chain joins TRBV27 and TRBJ1-1, with D possibly being TRBD1 (5 bases). Germline CDR1 reads MNHEY; CDR2 reads SMNVEV (reference sequence). This CDR3 has 14 residues. The V and J ends lost 7 bases and 1 base respectively, with 13 bases between them. The CDR3 sequence: CASTLTTGNTEAFF. CDR3 coding DNA: TGTGCCAGCACTCTAACCACAGGGAACACTGAAGCTTTCTTT.

The V and J genes are TRBV5-6 and TRBJ2-3; D is undetermined. Trimming took off 4 bases at V and 4 bases at J, with 10 bases between the two ends. Germline V gene data show CDR1 as SGHDT and CDR2 as YYEEEE. The CDR3 consists of 13 residues. The CDR3 DNA reads TGTGCCAGCAGCCCCACCCAGGCAGATACGCAGTATTTT. Translating gives CASSPTQADTQYF.

The chain links TRBV9 to TRBJ2-7, with D possibly matching TRBD1 (5 bases). The germline V gene encodes CDR1 SGDLS and CDR2 YYNGEE. This CDR3 has 16 residues. Trimming cost V 3 bases and J 0 bases, with 16 bases left between them. The CDR3 coding sequence is TGTGCCAGCAGCGGTGGTGGGGCGGAAAGCTCCTACGAGCAGTACTTC. Residues: CASSGGGAESSYEQYF.

This clone was seen only once. J is TRBJ2-5 and V is TRBV7-2; a possible D gene is TRBD2 (5 bases). The J call is uncertain, as TRBJ2-7 better fits the DNA end. From germline, CDR1 is SGHTA and CDR2 FQGNSA. The CDR3 extends over 13 amino acids. CDR3 sequence (DNA): TGTGCCAGCAGCACCGGGAATGACTACGAGCAGTACTTC. It translates to CASSTGNDYEQYF.

This sequence joins TRBV7-2 and TRBJ2-3; no firm D call. The CDR3 consists of 14 residues. Deletions cut 6 bases from V and 4 bases from J, with 14 bases between. Germline CDR1 and CDR2: SGHTA and FQGNSA. The CDR3 protein is CASRLSSASDTQYF. The CDR3 bases are TGTGCCAGCAGGCTATCTAGTGCCTCAGATACGCAGTATTTT.

This chain connects TRBV25-1 to TRBJ2-5; TRBD2 agrees at 9 bases. The CDR3 is 14 residues long. V was clipped by 5 bases and J by 2 bases; unmatched bases: 3. Germline values: CDR1 MGHDK, CDR2 SYGVNS. The CDR3 coding sequence is TGTGCCAGCAGTCTTAGCGGGAGTCAAGAGACCCAGTACTTC. Amino acid sequence: CASSLSGSQETQYF.

This chain joins TRBV7-9 and TRBJ2-5; the D gene is possibly TRBD2 (5 bases). Per germline, CDR1 SEHNR and CDR2 FQNEAQ (reference sequence). The CDR3 has 14 amino acids. Trimming pared 0 bases from V and 2 bases from J, leaving 7 bases between. CDR3 residues: CASSLASGQETQYF. CDR3 DNA sequence: TGTGCCAGCAGCTTAGCCTCGGGGCAAGAGACCCAGTACTTC.

The chain joins TRBV28 to TRBJ2-7; D uncertain. Trimming shortened V by 3 bases and J by 3 bases, and 15 bases separated the two germline ends. This CDR3 is built from 15 residues. CDR1 MDHEN and CDR2 SYDVKM come from the germline V gene. CDR3 coding DNA: TGTGCCAGCAGTTTGTCGACTGAGCCCCTCTACGAGCAGTACTTC. It specifies CASSLSTEPLYEQYF.

Notes on this clone: The junction does not match germline at one end; this may be a read error. The rearrangement links TRBV7-9 to TRBJ1-2; D is possibly TRBD1 (5 bases). The CDR3 is made up of 15 amino acids. Germline V CDR1 and CDR2: SEHNR, FQNEAQ (reference sequence). CDR3 region: CSSSPTGSGLYGYTF. CDR3 DNA sequence: TGTTCCAGCAGCCCTACAGGATCGGGCCTCTATGGCTACACCTTC.

The chain is built from TRBV13 and TRBJ2-1, with 8 bases aligning to TRBD2. CDR3 size: 15 residues. The V gene's germline CDR1 is PRHDT and CDR2 FYEKMQ (reference sequence). V shed 3 bases, J shed 1 base, and the junction held 2 bases outside the gene matches. CDR3 coding DNA: TGTGCCAGCAGCTTGGCGGGAGGTTCCTACAATGAGCAGTTCTTC. Its protein product is CASSLAGGSYNEQFF.